The source of this TCR beta chain is a study of radiation and T cells in renal cell carcinoma. For the study at large: Nephrectomy followed 15 Gy stereotactic body radiation by 4 weeks.

Method: immunoSEQ multiplex PCR; TCRdb's copy keeps in-frame clones and lacks some. The sample carries some 50,000 clones, about 80% recorded once. The time point is: blood 2 weeks post-SBRT. Treatment denoted: 15 Gy SBRT to primary tumor, nephrectomy 4 weeks later. After SBRT, blood was collected at 2 and 4 weeks, plus baseline. This renal cell carcinoma was of the clear cell type. The germline CDR1 and CDR2 sequences are DFQATT and SNEGSKA (reference sequence). This CDR3 is built from 11 residues. V was cut by 6 bases and J by 5 bases, with 10 bases left in between. This specimen was blood, taken from a patient whose treatment included radiotherapy and nephrectomy. This TCR was recovered from a woman in her seventies with renal cell carcinoma. V and J are TRBV20-1 and TRBJ1-1; D is ambiguous. CDR3 DNA sequence: TGCAGTGCCCCGATACGAACTGAAGCTTTCTTT. Its protein is CSAPIRTEAFF.